The subject of this entry is one T cell receptor (beta chain). The data belong to a study of blood T cell repertoires in COVID-19. Study-wide context: T cells, B-cell-depleted T cells, or PBMCs supplied cDNA or gDNA.

Original analysis: Reference gene primer amplification in the assay estimated nucleated cell counts. Sequenced by immunoSEQ multiplex PCR; TCRdb stores in-frame clones only, minus some. D and trimming were read from the DNA, whereas the V and J calls and clone size are those reported in that table. This table holds roughly 500,000 clones, approximately 83% found once. Sequencing was carried out using peripheral blood. This receptor was taken from a human donor in a cohort sampled during active COVID-19.

CDR3 bases: TGTGCCATTGCTCCCGGACAAGGGCCCCAGCATTTT. It yields the protein CAIAPGQGPQHF. The chain recombines TRBV24-1 with TRBJ1-5, with a possible D match to TRBD1 (5 bases). V was shortened by 11 bases and J by 9 bases, with 16 bases between the two germline ends. The CDR3 is 12 residues long. Germline V gives CDR1 KGHDR, CDR2 SFDVKD.